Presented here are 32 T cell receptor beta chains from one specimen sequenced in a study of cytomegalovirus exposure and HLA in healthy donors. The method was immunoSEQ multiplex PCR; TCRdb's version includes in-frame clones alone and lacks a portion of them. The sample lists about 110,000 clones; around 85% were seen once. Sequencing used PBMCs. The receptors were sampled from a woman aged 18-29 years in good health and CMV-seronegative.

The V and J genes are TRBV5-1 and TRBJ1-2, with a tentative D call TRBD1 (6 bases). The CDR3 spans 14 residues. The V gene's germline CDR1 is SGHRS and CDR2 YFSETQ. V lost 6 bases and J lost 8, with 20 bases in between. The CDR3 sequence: CASTMRTDGRGYTF. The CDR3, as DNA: TGCGCCAGCACTATGCGGACAGACGGTAGGGGCTACACCTTC. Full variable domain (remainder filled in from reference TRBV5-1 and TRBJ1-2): KAGVTQTPRYLIKTRGQQVTLSCSPISGHRSVSWYQQTPGQGLQFLFEYFSETQRNKGNFPGRFSGRQFSNSRSEMNVSTLELGDSALYLCASTMRTDGRGYTFGSGTRLTVV.

The CDR3 is CASSLGHGGGTDTQYF. The DNA of the CDR3 is TGTGCCAGCTCACTCGGACACGGGGGGGGGACAGATACGCAGTATTTT. The genes are TRBV18 and TRBJ2-3, with 8 positions matching TRBD2. Germline V gene sequence: CDR1 KGHSH, CDR2 LQKENI. V was pared by 4 bases and J by 3 bases, with 9 bases of the junction left unmatched. CDR3 length: 16 residues.

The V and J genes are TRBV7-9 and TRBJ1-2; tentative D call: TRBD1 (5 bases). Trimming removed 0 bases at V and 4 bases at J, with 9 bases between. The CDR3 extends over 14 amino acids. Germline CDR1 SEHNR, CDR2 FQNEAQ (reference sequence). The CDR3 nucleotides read TGTGCCAGCAGCTTAGCGGCAGGGATCTATGGCTACACCTTC. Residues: CASSLAAGIYGYTF.

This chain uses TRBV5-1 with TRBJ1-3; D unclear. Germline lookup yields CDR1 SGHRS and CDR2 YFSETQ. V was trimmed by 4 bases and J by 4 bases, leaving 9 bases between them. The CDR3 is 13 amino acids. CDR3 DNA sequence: TGCGCCAGCAGCCGGGGAGAGGGAAACACCATATATTTT. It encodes CASSRGEGNTIYF.

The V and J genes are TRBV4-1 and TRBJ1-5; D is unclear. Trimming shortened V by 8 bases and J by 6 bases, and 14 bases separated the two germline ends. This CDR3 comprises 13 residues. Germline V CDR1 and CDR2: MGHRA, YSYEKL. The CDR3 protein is CASATRSSQPQHF. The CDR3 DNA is TGCGCCAGCGCCACGAGGAGTTCTCAGCCCCAGCATTTT.

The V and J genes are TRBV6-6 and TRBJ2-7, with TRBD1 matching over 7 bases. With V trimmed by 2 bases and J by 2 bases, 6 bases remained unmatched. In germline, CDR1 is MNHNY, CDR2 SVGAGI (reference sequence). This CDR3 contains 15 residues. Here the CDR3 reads CASSYPPGQTYEQYF. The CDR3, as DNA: TGTGCCAGCAGTTACCCTCCGGGACAGACCTACGAGCAGTACTTC.

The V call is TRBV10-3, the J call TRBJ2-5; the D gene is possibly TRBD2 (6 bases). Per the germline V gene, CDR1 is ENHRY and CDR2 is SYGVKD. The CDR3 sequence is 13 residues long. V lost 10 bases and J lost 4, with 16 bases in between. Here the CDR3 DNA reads TGTGCCACCTACGGAGGGATGGGAGAGACCCAGTACTTC. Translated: CATYGGMGETQYF.

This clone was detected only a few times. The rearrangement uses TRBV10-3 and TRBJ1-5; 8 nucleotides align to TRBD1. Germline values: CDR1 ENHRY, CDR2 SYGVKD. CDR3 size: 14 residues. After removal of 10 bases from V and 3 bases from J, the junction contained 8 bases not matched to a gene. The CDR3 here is CATRTGINNQPQHF. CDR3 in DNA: TGTGCCACTAGGACAGGGATTAACAATCAGCCCCAGCATTTT.

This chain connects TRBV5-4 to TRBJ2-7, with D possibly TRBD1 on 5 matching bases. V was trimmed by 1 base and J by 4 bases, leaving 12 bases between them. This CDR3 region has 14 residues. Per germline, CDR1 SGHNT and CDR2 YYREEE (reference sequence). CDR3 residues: CASSLRQGSYEQYF. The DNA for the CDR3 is TGTGCCAGCAGCTTGAGGCAGGGATCGTACGAGCAGTACTTC. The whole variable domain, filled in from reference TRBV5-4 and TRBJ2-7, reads ETGVTQSPTHLIKTRGQQVTLRCSSQSGHNTVSWYQQALGQGPQFIFQYYREEENGRGNFPPRFSGLQFPNYSSELNVNALELDDSALYLCASSLRQGSYEQYFGPGTRLTVT.

CDR3 protein: CASSDRGGETQYF. The DNA of the CDR3 is TGTGCCAGCAGCGACAGGGGCGGGGAGACCCAGTACTTC. The chain employs TRBV9 and TRBJ2-5, with 7 bases aligning to TRBD1. The length of the CDR3 is 13 residues. In germline, CDR1 is SGDLS, CDR2 YYNGEE. V was pared by 3 bases and J by 5 bases, with 4 bases of the junction left unmatched.

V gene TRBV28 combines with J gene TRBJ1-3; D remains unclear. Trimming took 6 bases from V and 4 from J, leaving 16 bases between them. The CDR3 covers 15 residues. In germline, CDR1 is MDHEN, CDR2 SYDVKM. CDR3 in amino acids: CASRAGSWRGNTIYF. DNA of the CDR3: TGTGCCAGCAGGGCCGGGTCCTGGCGGGGAAACACCATATATTTT.

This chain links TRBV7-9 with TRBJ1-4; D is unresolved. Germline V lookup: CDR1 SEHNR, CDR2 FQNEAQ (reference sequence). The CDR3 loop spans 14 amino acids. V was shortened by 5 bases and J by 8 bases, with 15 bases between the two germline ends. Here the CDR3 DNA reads TGTGCCAGCAGCCCCCCCCTGGGGAGGGAAAAACTGTTTTTT. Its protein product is CASSPPLGREKLFF.

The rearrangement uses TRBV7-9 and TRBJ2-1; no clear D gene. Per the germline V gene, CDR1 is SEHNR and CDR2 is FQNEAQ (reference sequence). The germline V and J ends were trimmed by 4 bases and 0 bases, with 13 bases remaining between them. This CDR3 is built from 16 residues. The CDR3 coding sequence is TGTGCCAGCAGCTCGTCCAAAGCTAGCTCCTACAATGAGCAGTTCTTC. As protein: CASSSSKASSYNEQFF.

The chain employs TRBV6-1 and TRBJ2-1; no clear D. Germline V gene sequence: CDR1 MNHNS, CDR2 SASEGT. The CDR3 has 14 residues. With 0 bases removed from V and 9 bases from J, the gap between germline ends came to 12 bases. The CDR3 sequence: CASSEAQEIGEQFF. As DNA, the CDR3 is TGTGCCAGCAGTGAAGCGCAAGAGATCGGTGAGCAGTTCTTC.

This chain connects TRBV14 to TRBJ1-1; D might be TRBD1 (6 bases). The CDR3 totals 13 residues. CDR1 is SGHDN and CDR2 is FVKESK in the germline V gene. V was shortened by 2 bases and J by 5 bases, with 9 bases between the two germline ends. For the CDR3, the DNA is TGTGCCAGCAGCCAATACAGGGAAACTGAAGCTTTCTTT. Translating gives CASSQYRETEAFF.

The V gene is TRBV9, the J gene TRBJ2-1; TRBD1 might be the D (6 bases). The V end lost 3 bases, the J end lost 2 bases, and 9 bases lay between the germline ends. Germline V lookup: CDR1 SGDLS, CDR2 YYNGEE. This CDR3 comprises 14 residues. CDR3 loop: CASSAGEPYNEQFF. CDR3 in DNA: TGTGCCAGCAGCGCAGGGGAGCCCTACAATGAGCAGTTCTTC. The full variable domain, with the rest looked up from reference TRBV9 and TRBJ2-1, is DSGVTQTPKHLITATGQRVTLRCSPRSGDLSVYWYQQSLDQGLQFLIQYYNGEERAKGNILERFSAQQFPDLHSELNLSSLELGDSALYFCASSAGEPYNEQFFGPGTRLTVL.

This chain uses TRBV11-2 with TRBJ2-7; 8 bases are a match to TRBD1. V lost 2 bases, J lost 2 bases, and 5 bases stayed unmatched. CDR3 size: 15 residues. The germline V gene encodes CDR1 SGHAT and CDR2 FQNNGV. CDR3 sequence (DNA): TGTGCCAGCAGCTTATGGACAGGGAGAACCTACGAGCAGTACTTC. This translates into CASSLWTGRTYEQYF.

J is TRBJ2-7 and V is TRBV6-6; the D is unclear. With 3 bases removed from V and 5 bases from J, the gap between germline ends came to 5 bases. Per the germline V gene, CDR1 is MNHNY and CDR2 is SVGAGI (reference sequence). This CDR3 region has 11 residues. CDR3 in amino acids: CASSYFDEQYF. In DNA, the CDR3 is TGTGCCAGCAGTTATTTCGACGAGCAGTACTTC.

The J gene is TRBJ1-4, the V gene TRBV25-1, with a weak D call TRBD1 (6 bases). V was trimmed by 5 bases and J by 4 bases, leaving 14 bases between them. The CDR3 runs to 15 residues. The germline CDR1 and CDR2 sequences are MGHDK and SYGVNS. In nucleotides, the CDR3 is TGTGCCAGCAGTTCACCAGGGGAAGATAATGAAAAACTGTTTTTT. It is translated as CASSSPGEDNEKLFF.

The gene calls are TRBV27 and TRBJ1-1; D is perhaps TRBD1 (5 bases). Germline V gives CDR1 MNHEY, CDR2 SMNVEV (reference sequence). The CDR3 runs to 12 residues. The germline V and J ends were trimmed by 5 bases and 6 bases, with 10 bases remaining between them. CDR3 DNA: TGTGCCAGCAGTGGGACGGGGGCTGAAGCTTTCTTT. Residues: CASSGTGAEAFF.

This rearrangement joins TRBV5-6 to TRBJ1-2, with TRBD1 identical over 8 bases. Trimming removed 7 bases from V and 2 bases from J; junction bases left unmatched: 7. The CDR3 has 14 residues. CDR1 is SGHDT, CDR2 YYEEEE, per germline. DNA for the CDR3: TGTGCCAGCTCAGGGGGCTGGTCGAACTATGGCTACACCTTC. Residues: CASSGGWSNYGYTF.

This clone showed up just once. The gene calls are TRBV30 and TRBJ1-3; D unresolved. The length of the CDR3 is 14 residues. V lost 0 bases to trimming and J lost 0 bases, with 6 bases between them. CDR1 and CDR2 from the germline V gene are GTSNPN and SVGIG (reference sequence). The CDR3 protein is CAWSVSNSGNTIYF. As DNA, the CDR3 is TGTGCCTGGAGTGTTTCTAACTCTGGAAACACCATATATTTT. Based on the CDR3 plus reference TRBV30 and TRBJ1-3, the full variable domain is SQTIHQWPATLVQPVGSPLSLECTVEGTSNPNLYWYRQAAGRGLQLLFYSVGIGQISSEVPQNLSASRPQDRQFILSSKKLLLSDSGFYLCAWSVSNSGNTIYFGEGSWLTVV.

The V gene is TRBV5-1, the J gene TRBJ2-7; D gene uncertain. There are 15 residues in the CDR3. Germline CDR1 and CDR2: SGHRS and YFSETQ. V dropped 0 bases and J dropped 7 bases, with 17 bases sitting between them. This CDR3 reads CASSLVGHPEVEQYF. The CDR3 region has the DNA TGCGCCAGCAGCTTGGTGGGTCACCCAGAGGTGGAGCAGTACTTC.

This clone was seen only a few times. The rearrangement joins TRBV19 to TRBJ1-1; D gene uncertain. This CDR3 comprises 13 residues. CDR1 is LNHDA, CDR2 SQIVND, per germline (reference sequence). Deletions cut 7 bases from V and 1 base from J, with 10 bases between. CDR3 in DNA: TGTGCCAGTAAATTAAACTCGAACACTGAAGCTTTCTTT. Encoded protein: CASKLNSNTEAFF.

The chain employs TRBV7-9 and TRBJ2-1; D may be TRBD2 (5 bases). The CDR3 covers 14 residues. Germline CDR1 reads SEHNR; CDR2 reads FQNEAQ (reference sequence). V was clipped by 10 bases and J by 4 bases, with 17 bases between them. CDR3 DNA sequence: TGTGCCACCGTAAAGGGAGAACCTTACAATGAGCAGTTCTTC. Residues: CATVKGEPYNEQFF.

The CDR3 nucleotides read TGTGCCAGCAGCGAAGGACAGGGTGAAGCTTTCTTT. Amino acid sequence: CASSEGQGEAFF. This rearrangement joins TRBV9 to TRBJ1-1, with 8 bases aligning to TRBD1. CDR1 is SGDLS, CDR2 YYNGEE, per germline. This CDR3 comprises 12 residues. Trimming took 3 bases from V and 7 from J; bases not matched to a gene: 2.

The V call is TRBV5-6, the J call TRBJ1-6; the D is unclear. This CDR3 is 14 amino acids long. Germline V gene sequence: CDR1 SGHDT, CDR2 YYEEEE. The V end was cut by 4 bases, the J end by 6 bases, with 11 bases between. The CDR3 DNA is TGTGCCAGCAGCGGCCGGGAAGTTAATTCACCCCTCCACTTT. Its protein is CASSGREVNSPLHF. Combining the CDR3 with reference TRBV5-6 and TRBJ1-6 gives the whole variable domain DAGVTQSPTHLIKTRGQQVTLRCSPKSGHDTVSWYQQALGQGPQFIFQYYEEEERQRGNFPDRFSGHQFPNYSSELNVNALLLGDSALYLCASSGREVNSPLHFGNGTRLTVT.

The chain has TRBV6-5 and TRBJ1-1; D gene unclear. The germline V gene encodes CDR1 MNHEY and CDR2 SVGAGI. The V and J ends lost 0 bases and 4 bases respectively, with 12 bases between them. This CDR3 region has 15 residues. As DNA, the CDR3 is TGTGCCAGCAGTTACTCGAAACGGGTGAGCACTGAAGCTTTCTTT. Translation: CASSYSKRVSTEAFF.

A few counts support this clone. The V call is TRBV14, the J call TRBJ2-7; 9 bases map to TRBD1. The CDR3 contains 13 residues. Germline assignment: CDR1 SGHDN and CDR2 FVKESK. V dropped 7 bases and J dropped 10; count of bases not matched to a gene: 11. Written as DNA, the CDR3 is TGTGCCAGCAACCGAGGACAGGGGCAGAGTCAGTACTTC. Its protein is CASNRGQGQSQYF. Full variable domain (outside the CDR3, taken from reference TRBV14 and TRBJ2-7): EAGVTQFPSHSVIEKGQTVTLRCDPISGHDNLYWYRRVMGKEIKFLLHFVKESKQDESGMPNNRFLAERTGGTYSTLKVQPAELEDSGVYFCASNRGQGQSQYFGPGTRLTVT.

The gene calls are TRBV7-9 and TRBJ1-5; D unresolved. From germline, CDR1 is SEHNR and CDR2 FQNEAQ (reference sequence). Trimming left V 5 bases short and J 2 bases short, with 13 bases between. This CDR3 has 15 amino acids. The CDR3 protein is CASSDEGPGNQPQHF. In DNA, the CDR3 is TGTGCCAGCAGCGACGAGGGTCCGGGCAATCAGCCCCAGCATTTT.

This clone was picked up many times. Written as DNA, the CDR3 is TGTGCCAGCAGTGGAACAGGAAGCACAGATACGCAGTATTTT. Its protein is CASSGTGSTDTQYF. The gene calls are TRBV6-4 and TRBJ2-3, with D perhaps matching TRBD1 (5 bases). V lost 4 bases and J 0 bases, leaving 8 bases between the germline ends. Germline loops: CDR1 MRHNA, CDR2 SNTAGT. This CDR3 comprises 14 residues.

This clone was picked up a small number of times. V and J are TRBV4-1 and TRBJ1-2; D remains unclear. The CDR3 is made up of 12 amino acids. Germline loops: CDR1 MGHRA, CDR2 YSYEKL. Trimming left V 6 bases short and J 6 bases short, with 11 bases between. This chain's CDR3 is CASSHQLDGYTF. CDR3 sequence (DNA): TGCGCCAGCAGTCATCAACTAGATGGCTACACCTTC.